This T cell receptor beta chain came from a study of shared clonotypes between healthy human individuals. Sequenced by immunoSEQ multiplex PCR; TCRdb stores in-frame clones only, minus some. The sample gives some 2.3 million clones, approximately 95% of which show up once; 0.39% is in the top ten. This CDR3 has 14 residues. Per the germline V gene, CDR1 is SNHLY and CDR2 is FYNNEI. Trimming cost V 5 bases and J 6 bases, with 17 bases left between them. The chain carries TRBV2 and TRBJ2-7; D gene uncertain. The source of this sequence is a man between 18 and 35 years old in good health. Some clones in this sample may be carry-over from other donors' samples. The source material was naive CD4+ T cells from PBMCs. The subset here: CD45RA+ positively selected. The CDR3 DNA sequence: TGTGCCAGCAGTCCCGGGTCCGCCGGCGCCGAGCAGTACTTC. Amino acid sequence: CASSPGSAGAEQYF.